This entry features one T cell receptor beta chain sequence. The sample belongs to a study of regulatory T cells in long-lasting Graves disease. For TCR beta, libraries came from iRepertoire HTBI primers and Arm-PCR of CDR3 regions. TCRdb re-called the multiplex PCR reads with MiXCR, one entry per CDR3 protein. Of 500,000 to 700,000 distinct CDR3 sequences in the sample, about 32% are singletons; the top ten hold roughly 40%. V shed 1 base and J shed 0 bases, with 12 bases lying between them. This CDR3 contains 16 residues. Germline lookup yields CDR1 SGHTA and CDR2 FQGNSA. Regarding time point: persistent/refractory GD, antithyroid drugs over 5 years with positive TRAb. Generation of the TCR library employed RNA extracted from PBMCs.

The chain links TRBV7-2 to TRBJ1-1; a possible D gene is TRBD1 (6 bases). The TCR was taken from a female donor with Graves disease. Material: peripheral blood mononuclear cells (PBMCs), obtained when the disease was refractory, from a patient treated with antithyroid drugs. The CDR3 DNA follows: TGTGCCAGCAGCTTAGGAGTGGGGGCAATGAACACTGAAGCTTTCTTT. It encodes CASSLGVGAMNTEAFF. Full variable domain (missing parts from reference TRBV7-2 and TRBJ1-1): GAGVSQSPSNKVTEKGKDVELRCDPISGHTALYWYRQSLGQGLEFLIYFQGNSAPDKSGLPSDRFSAERTGGSVSTLTIQRTQQEDSAVYLCASSLGVGAMNTEAFFGQGTRLTVV.